A selection of T cell receptor beta chains follows, all from one sample in a study of blood T cell repertoires in COVID-19. TCRdb's copy holds only in-frame clones and misses some; the assay was immunoSEQ multiplex PCR. The repertoire holds tens of thousands of clones, with less than 85% as singletons. Sequenced material: peripheral blood. The receptor set was obtained from a man between 65 and 80 years old with COVID-19, enrolled during active disease. Both conserved end residues are part of each CDR3. Fields, in order: D gene, J gene, clone size, V gene, CDR3 protein, CDR3 DNA. A D gene is named only where the DNA matches it firmly. Clone sizes are given selectively: once, few, many, or a class where the clone is expanded.

NA	TRBJ2-1	NA	TRBV6-5	CASSYTDEQFF	TGTGCCAGCAGTTACACGGATGAGCAGTTCTTC
TRBD2	TRBJ2-7	NA	TRBV3-1/TRBV3-2	CASSQVAGGESEQYF	TGTGCCAGCAGCCAAGTGGCGGGGGGGGAGAGCGAGCAGTACTTC
NA	TRBJ2-7	NA	TRBV10-3	CAISAQTYEQYF	TGTGCCATCAGTGCGCAGACCTACGAGCAGTACTTC
TRBD2	TRBJ2-2	NA	TRBV12-5	CASGLGLAGAPGELFF	TGTGCTAGTGGTCTGGGACTAGCGGGAGCCCCCGGGGAGCTGTTTTTT
NA	TRBJ1-4	NA	TRBV18	CASSRTGATNEKLFF	TGTGCCAGCTCCCGGACCGGGGCAACTAATGAAAAACTGTTTTTT
NA	TRBJ1-4	NA	TRBV4-2	CASSQAGGGVNEKLFF	TGTGCCAGCAGCCAAGCTGGGGGGGGTGTAAATGAAAAACTGTTTTTT
NA	TRBJ1-2	NA	TRBV3-1/TRBV3-2	CASSQDVVVPYGYTF	TGTGCCAGCAGCCAAGATGTGGTAGTGCCTTATGGCTACACCTTC
TRBD1	TRBJ1-5	NA	TRBV7-9	CASSLAPGGGNQPQHF	TGTGCCAGCAGCTTAGCGCCAGGGGGTGGCAATCAGCCCCAGCATTTT
TRBD2	TRBJ2-1	NA	TRBV12-3/TRBV12-4	CAIRTSGIDEQFF	TGTGCCATTCGGACTAGCGGGATAGATGAGCAGTTCTTC
NA	TRBJ2-1	once	TRBV11-1	CASSPRGQSSYNEQFF	TGTGCCAGCAGCCCTCGGGGACAAAGCTCCTACAATGAGCAGTTCTTC
NA	TRBJ2-3	NA	TRBV6-4	CASSDGLASTDTQYF	TGTGCCAGCAGTGACGGCCTTGCTAGCACAGATACGCAGTATTTT
NA	TRBJ1-1	NA	TRBV18	CASSPRQEAFF	TGTGCCAGCTCACCACGGCAAGAAGCTTTCTTT
NA	TRBJ1-5	NA	TRBV18	CASSPLRDQPQHF	TGTGCCAGCTCACCCCTCAGGGATCAGCCCCAGCATTTT
TRBD2	TRBJ2-3	NA	TRBV28	CASRPKGLAGADTQYF	TGTGCCAGCAGACCGAAGGGACTAGCGGGAGCAGATACGCAGTATTTT
NA	TRBJ1-1	few	TRBV5-6	CASSWGRTEAFF	TGTGCCAGCAGTTGGGGGCGCACTGAAGCTTTCTTT
TRBD1	TRBJ1-5	once	TRBV10-3	CATRQTRDRDSNQPQHF	TGTGCCACCCGACAAACAAGAGACAGGGATAGCAATCAGCCCCAGCATTTT
NA	TRBJ2-7	NA	TRBV7-2	CASSHSGVKGLYEQYF	TGTGCCAGCAGCCACTCAGGAGTTAAGGGACTCTACGAGCAGTACTTC
NA	TRBJ2-5	few	TRBV15	CATSRLRGTTGAASETQYF	TGTGCCACCAGCAGACTGCGGGGGACGACGGGGGCGGCTTCGGAGACCCAGTACTTC
NA	TRBJ1-5	NA	TRBV18	CASSRAIGNQPQHF	TGTGCCAGCTCACGGGCGATTGGCAATCAGCCCCAGCATTTT
NA	TRBJ2-5	NA	TRBV7-9	CASSPQGETQYF	TGTGCCAGCAGCCCGCAGGGTGAGACCCAGTACTTC
NA	TRBJ2-7	NA	TRBV11-2	CASSLEWLANYEQYF	TGTGCCAGCAGCTTAGAATGGCTAGCGAACTACGAGCAGTACTTC
NA	TRBJ2-1	NA	TRBV20-1	CSASDGFRQFF	TGCAGTGCTAGCGACGGGTTTAGGCAGTTCTTC